This is a list of T cell receptor beta chains from one sample in a study of cytomegalovirus exposure and HLA in healthy donors. Libraries were prepared by immunoSEQ multiplex PCR; TCRdb keeps only in-frame clonotypes and omits some of them. The sample records nearly 110,000 clones, 88% being singletons. The sequenced material came from PBMCs. These receptors came from a woman aged 18-30 years in good health and CMV-seropositive. The CDR3 runs from the conserved cysteine through the conserved F or W. D genes are given only for firm matches. Size values are once, few and many counts, or a class for expanded clones, and some rows have none.

v_gene	abundance	len	j_gene	d_gene	CDR3nt	CDR3aa
TRBV5-6	NA	15	TRBJ2-3	NA	TGTGCCAGCAGACGCACTTTAGGGGGCACAGATACGCAGTATTTT	CASRRTLGGTDTQYF
TRBV9	NA	17	TRBJ2-1	TRBD1	TGTGCCAGCAGCGTGGAACGTGGGGACAGTACGAACAATGAGCAGTTCTTC	CASSVERGDSTNNEQFF
TRBV9	NA	15	TRBJ2-5	TRBD1	TGTGCCAGCAGCGTGGACAGGGGGCGGGCGGAGACCCAGTACTTC	CASSVDRGRAETQYF
TRBV15	NA	18	TRBJ2-1	TRBD2	TGTGCCACCAGCATAGGACTAGCGGGGGGAGGGTGGAGCAATGAGCAGTTCTTC	CATSIGLAGGGWSNEQFF
TRBV2	NA	14	TRBJ1-6	NA	TGTGCCAGCAGTGTGTGGGGCAGGCCTTCACCCCTCCACTTT	CASSVWGRPSPLHF
TRBV7-9	NA	14	TRBJ1-5	TRBD1	TGTGCCAGCAGCGATTCAGGGGGAATCCAGCCCCAGCATTTT	CASSDSGGIQPQHF
TRBV11-2	once	15	TRBJ1-3	NA	TGTGCCAGCAGCTCTAGAGACAGATCTGGAAACACCATATATTTT	CASSSRDRSGNTIYF
TRBV5-1	few	15	TRBJ2-2	NA	TGCGCCAGCAGGCCGGACAGTTTAAACACCGGGGAGCTGTTTTTT	CASRPDSLNTGELFF
TRBV4-3	NA	17	TRBJ1-4	NA	TGCGCCAGCAGTGTGGGTCAGGGAATGGGGTGGGATGAAAAACTGTTTTTT	CASSVGQGMGWDEKLFF
TRBV19	few	16	TRBJ2-7	TRBD1	TGTGCCAGTAGTATCGGAGAAGGGACAGGATCTTACGAGCAGTACTTC	CASSIGEGTGSYEQYF
TRBV7-2	NA	16	TRBJ2-7	TRBD2	TGTGCCAGCAGCTTACTAGCGGGGGGGTTCTCCTACGAGCAGTACTTC	CASSLLAGGFSYEQYF
TRBV2	NA	14	TRBJ2-6	NA	TGTGCCAGCACCGGGGACTCTGGGGCCAACGTCCTGACTTTC	CASTGDSGANVLTF
TRBV27	NA	15	TRBJ2-5	NA	TGTGCCAGCAGCCGTACCCCAGGGGTGCGGGAGACCCAGTACTTC	CASSRTPGVRETQYF
TRBV7-6	NA	16	TRBJ1-5	TRBD1	TGTGCCAGCAGCGCCGGGACAGACCCGTCTGTTGGGCCCCAGCATTTT	CASSAGTDPSVGPQHF
TRBV5-4	NA	18	TRBJ2-2	TRBD1	TGTGCCAGCAGCTTGGCCCCGGACAGGGGGAAGGGAGCTGGGGAGCTGTTTTTT	CASSLAPDRGKGAGELFF
TRBV2	NA	14	TRBJ1-1	TRBD1	TGTGCCAGCAGTTACGGGACAGTGAACACTGAAGCTTTCTTT	CASSYGTVNTEAFF
TRBV4-1	NA	16	TRBJ1-1	NA	TGCGCCAGCAGCCAAGATCGAGGACTGACGAACACTGAAGCTTTCTTT	CASSQDRGLTNTEAFF
TRBV29-1	NA	13	TRBJ1-2	NA	TGCAGCGTTGAGAGGACAGCTAACTATGGCTACACCTTC	CSVERTANYGYTF
TRBV7-6	NA	17	TRBJ2-5	NA	TGTGCCAGCAGCCCTAGGCCCCCTCCGAGCGGGTGGGAGACCCAGTACTTC	CASSPRPPPSGWETQYF
TRBV7-6	NA	16	TRBJ2-1	TRBD2	TGTGCCAGCAGCACCGGACTAGCTTTCTTGTACAATGAGCAGTTCTTC	CASSTGLAFLYNEQFF